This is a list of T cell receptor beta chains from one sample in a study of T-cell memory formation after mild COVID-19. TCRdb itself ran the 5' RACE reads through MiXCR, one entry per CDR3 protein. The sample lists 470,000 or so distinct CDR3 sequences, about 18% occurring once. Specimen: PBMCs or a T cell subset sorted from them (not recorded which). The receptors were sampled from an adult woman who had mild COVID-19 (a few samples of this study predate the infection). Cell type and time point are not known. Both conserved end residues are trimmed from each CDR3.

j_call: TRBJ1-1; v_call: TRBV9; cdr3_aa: ASSVSSETGENTEAF
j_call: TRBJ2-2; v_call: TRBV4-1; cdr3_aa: ASRPGGMSTGELF
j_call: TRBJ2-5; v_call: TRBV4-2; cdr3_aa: ASSQAASGTPKTQY
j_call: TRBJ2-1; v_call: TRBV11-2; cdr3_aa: ASSKRGTYNEQF
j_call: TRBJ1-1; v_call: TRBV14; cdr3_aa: ASSQTRSIGTEAF
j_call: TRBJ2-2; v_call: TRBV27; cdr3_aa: ASSFLGAGELF
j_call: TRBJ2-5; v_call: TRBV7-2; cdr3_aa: ASSLMAGQETQY
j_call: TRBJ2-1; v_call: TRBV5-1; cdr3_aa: ASSHWRGRGTYNEQF
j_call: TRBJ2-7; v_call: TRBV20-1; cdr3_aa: SAPHLGQGYEQY
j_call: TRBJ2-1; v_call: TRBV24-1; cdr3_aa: ATSDLGEQF
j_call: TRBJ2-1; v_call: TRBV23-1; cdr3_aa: ASSQPDSNEQF
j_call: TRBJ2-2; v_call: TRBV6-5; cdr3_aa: ASSYSTSGDHNTGELF
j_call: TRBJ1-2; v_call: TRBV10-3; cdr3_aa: AIKTGANYGYT
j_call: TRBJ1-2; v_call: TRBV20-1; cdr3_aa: SARDPRGYGYT
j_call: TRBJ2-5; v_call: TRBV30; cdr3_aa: AWNRGETQY
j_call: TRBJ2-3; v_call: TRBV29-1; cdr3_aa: SSYRPGTDTQY
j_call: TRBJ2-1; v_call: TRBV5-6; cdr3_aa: ASSQGQSLREQF
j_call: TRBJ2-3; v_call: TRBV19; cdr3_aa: ASSMVRGTGWGTDTQY
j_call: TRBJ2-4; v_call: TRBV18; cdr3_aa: ASSPGQGLAKNIQY
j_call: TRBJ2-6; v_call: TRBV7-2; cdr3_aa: ASSLGGTGTGANVLT
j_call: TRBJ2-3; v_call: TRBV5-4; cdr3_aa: ASSLGLQNTQY
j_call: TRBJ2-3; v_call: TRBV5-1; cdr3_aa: ASSLGSPAPDTQY